Listed here are 8 T cell receptor beta chains from one sample, sequenced in a study of blood T cell repertoires in COVID-19 (dated by TCRdb to about 2020). Receptor amplification or capture employed the immunoSEQ multiplex PCR assay. The immuneACCESS repertoire file appears here via TCRdb, limited to in-frame rearrangements. These files lack a portion of the clones; in checked studies, under half of the deficit traces to unresolved V genes, and the cause of the others is not known. In this sample the table shows more than 85,000 clones, approximately 90% of which occur a single time. Around 1.1% of the sample is in the top ten clones. The sequencing input was peripheral blood. These receptors all come from a human donor in a cohort sampled during active COVID-19.

This chain connects TRBV28 to TRBJ2-2; D gene uncertain. CDR1 MDHEN and CDR2 SYDVKM come from the germline V gene. The CDR3 totals 14 residues. The V end was cut by 9 bases, the J end by 7 bases, with 18 bases between. This CDR3 reads CASTPPGPGGELFF. DNA for the CDR3: TGTGCCAGTACACCCCCGGGTCCGGGCGGGGAGCTGTTTTTT. Full variable domain (outside the CDR3, taken from reference TRBV28 and TRBJ2-2): DVKVTQSSRYLVKRTGEKVFLECVQDMDHENMFWYRQDPGLGLRLIYFSYDVKMKEKGDIPEGYSVSREKKERFSLILESASTNQTSMYLCASTPPGPGGELFFGEGSRLTVL.

The J gene is TRBJ2-2, the V gene TRBV7-2; the match to TRBD1 covers 7 bases. Trimming at V came to 3 bases and at J to 4 bases, leaving 8 bases not matched to a gene. Germline V gene data show CDR1 as SGHTA and CDR2 as FQGNSA. CDR3 length: 16 residues. The chain's CDR3 is CASSFPGGGGTGELFF. For the CDR3, the DNA is TGTGCCAGCAGCTTTCCAGGGGGTGGGGGCACCGGGGAGCTGTTTTTT.

The sample holds a few counts of this clone. The chain employs TRBV6-5 and TRBJ1-2; D uncertain. V was trimmed by 6 bases and J by 3 bases, leaving 14 bases between them. The CDR3 has 14 residues. CDR1 is MNHEY and CDR2 is SVGAGI in the germline V gene. CDR3 loop: CASSRLSTDYGYTF. CDR3 bases: TGTGCCAGCAGCCGACTATCGACTGACTATGGCTACACCTTC.

This chain uses TRBV4-1 with TRBJ2-3; no reliable D call. Germline CDR1 MGHRA, CDR2 YSYEKL. Trimming pared 4 bases from V and 5 bases from J, leaving 19 bases between. The CDR3 is 16 amino acids. The CDR3 loop is CASSLERGSSKDTQYF. DNA for the CDR3: TGCGCCAGCAGCCTTGAGCGAGGTTCATCTAAAGATACGCAGTATTTT.

The chain is built from TRBV16 and TRBJ2-5; D is perhaps TRBD1 (7 bases). CDR1 and CDR2 from the germline V gene are KGHSY and FQNENV. The CDR3 length is 15 residues. The V end was cut by 2 bases, the J end by 5 bases, with 15 bases between. This chain's CDR3 is CASSQDRRGRETQYF. For the CDR3, the DNA is TGTGCCAGCAGCCAAGATCGGAGGGGGCGGGAGACCCAGTACTTC.

V gene TRBV18 combines with J gene TRBJ2-6, with D possibly matching TRBD2 (5 bases). Germline V gene lookup returns CDR1 KGHSH and CDR2 LQKENI. CDR3 length equals 16 residues. Trimming left V 4 bases short and J 4 bases short, with 14 bases between. CDR3 residues: CASSLPGFSGANVLTF. For the CDR3, the DNA is TGTGCCAGCTCACTCCCGGGGTTTTCGGGGGCCAACGTCCTGACTTTC. The entire variable domain, with the rest obtained from reference TRBV18 and TRBJ2-6, is as follows: NAGVMQNPRHLVRRRGQEARLRCSPMKGHSHVYWYRQLPEEGLKFMVYLQKENIIDESGMPKERFSAEFPKEGPSILRIQQVVRGDSAAYFCASSLPGFSGANVLTFGAGSRLTVL.

In its sample, this clone was seen a few times. J is TRBJ2-1 and V is TRBV7-2, with TRBD2 as a possible D gene (7 bases). Per germline, CDR1 SGHTA and CDR2 FQGNSA. V lost 4 bases and J lost 2, with 15 bases in between. The CDR3 covers 16 residues. The CDR3 coding sequence is TGTGCCAGCAGCTCGAGAAGGGGGAGGGCCTACAATGAGCAGTTCTTC. Protein: CASSSRRGRAYNEQFF. Based on the CDR3 plus reference TRBV7-2 and TRBJ2-1, the full variable domain is GAGVSQSPSNKVTEKGKDVELRCDPISGHTALYWYRQSLGQGLEFLIYFQGNSAPDKSGLPSDRFSAERTGGSVSTLTIQRTQQEDSAVYLCASSSRRGRAYNEQFFGPGTRLTVL.

V gene TRBV6-6 combines with J gene TRBJ1-1; no clear D. The CDR3 has 14 amino acids. V shed 0 bases and J shed 0 bases, with 5 bases lying between them. The germline gives CDR1 MNHNY, CDR2 SVGAGI (reference sequence). CDR3 nucleotides: TGTGCCAGCAGTTACTCCGAGCTGAACACTGAAGCTTTCTTT. Translation: CASSYSELNTEAFF.